This T cell receptor beta chain was sequenced in a study of tumor-infiltrating lymphocytes in primary liver carcinoma. Study at large: Surgical resection treated primary liver carcinoma in the patients. Regardless of tissue type, samples showed similar yields of roughly 3.5 to 7.13 million productive TCRbeta reads.

Study-level results: Since the samples were bulk and unsorted, the CD4+ and CD8+ repertoires were not compared. The difference in top-250-clone fraction between tumors and blood was significant, favoring tumors (p = 0.039).

A note on this clonotype: Its target is unknown.

Germline assignment: CDR1 MGHRA and CDR2 YSYEKL. J was trimmed by 0 bases and V by 2 bases; bases with no gene match: 7. The CDR3 extends over 17 amino acids. Germline DNA was extracted alongside blood RNA, which was obtained from unsorted whole blood. Starting from approximately 500 ng of total RNA, TCR beta cDNA was produced with a primer in the constant region. Construction of TCR beta libraries relied on three successive nested multiplex PCR rounds employing slightly modified ARM-PCR. TRBV1-TRBV30 forward primers paired with a C-beta reverse primer were used in the first two PCR rounds, which ran approximately 10 cycles each. Using its own MiXCR run on the multiplex PCR reads, TCRdb lists one record per CDR3 protein. The sample records some 190,000 distinct CDR3 sequences, about 60% being singletons.

This chain joins TRBV4-1 and TRBJ1-3; 7 nucleotides line up with TRBD1. The specimen sequenced was peripheral blood. The source is a man aged 40-49 years with primary liver carcinoma and hepatitis B virus infection. Written as DNA, the CDR3 is TGCGCCAGCAGCCAAAAAGGACAGGAGCCCTCTGGAAACACCATATATTTT. It encodes CASSQKGQEPSGNTIYF.